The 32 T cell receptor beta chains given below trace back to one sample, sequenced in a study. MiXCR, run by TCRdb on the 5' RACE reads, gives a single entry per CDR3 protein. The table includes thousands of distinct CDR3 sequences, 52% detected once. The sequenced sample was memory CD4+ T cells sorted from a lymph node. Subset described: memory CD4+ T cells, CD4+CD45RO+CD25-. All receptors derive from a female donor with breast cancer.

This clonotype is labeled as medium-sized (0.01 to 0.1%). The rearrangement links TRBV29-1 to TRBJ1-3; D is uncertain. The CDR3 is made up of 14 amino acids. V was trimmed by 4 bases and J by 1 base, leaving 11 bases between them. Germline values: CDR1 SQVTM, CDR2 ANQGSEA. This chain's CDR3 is CSVAPTMSGNTIYF. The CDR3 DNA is TGCAGCGTTGCCCCGACTATGTCTGGAAACACCATATATTTT.

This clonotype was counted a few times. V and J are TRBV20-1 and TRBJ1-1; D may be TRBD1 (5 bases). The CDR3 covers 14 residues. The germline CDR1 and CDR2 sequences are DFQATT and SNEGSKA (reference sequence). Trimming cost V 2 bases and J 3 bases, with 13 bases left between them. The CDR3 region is CSARSAVGDTEAFF. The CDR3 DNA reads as TGCAGTGCTAGATCCGCTGTGGGGGACACTGAAGCTTTCTTT.

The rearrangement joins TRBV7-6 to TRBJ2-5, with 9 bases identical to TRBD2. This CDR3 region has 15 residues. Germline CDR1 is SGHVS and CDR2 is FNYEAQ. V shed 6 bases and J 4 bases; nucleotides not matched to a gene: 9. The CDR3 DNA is TGTGCCAGCAGGCAGGTAGCGGGAGTAGGAGAGACCCAGTACTTC. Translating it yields CASRQVAGVGETQYF.

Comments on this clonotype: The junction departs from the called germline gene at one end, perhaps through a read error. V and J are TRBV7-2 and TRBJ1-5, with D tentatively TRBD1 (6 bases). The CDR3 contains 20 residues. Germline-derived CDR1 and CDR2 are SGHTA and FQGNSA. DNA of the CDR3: TGTGCCAGCAGCCCATTACAGGGCATTTTTGGTCTCGGTCGTAATCAGCCCCAGCGTTTT. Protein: CASSPLQGIFGLGRNQPQRF.

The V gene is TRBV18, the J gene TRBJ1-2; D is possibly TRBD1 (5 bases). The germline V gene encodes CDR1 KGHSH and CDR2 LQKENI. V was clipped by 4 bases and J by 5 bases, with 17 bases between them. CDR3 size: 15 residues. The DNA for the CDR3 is TGTGCCAGCTCACGCAGCCAGGGCCCAGAATATGGCTACACCTTC. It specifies CASSRSQGPEYGYTF. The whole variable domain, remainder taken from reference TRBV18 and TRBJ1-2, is NAGVMQNPRHLVRRRGQEARLRCSPMKGHSHVYWYRQLPEEGLKFMVYLQKENIIDESGMPKERFSAEFPKEGPSILRIQQVVRGDSAAYFCASSRSQGPEYGYTFGSGTRLTVV.

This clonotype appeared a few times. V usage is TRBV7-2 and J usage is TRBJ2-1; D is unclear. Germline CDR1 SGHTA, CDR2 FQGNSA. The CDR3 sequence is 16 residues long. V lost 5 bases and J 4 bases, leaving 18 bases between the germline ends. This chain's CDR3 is CASSPQVGSQYNEQFF. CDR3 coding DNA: TGTGCCAGCAGCCCCCAAGTTGGCAGCCAGTACAATGAGCAGTTCTTC.

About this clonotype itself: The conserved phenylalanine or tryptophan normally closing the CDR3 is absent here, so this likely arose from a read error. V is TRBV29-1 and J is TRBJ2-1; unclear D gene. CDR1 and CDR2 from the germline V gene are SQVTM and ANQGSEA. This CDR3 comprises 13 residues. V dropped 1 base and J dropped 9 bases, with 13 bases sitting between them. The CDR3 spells CSVEGSGLGEQFS. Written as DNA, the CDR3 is TGCAGCGTTGAAGGTAGTGGGTTGGGTGAGCAGTTCTCC.

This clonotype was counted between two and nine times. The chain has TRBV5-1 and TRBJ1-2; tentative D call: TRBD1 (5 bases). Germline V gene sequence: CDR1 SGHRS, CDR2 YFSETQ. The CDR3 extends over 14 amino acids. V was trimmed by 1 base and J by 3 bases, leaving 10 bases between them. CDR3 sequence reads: CASSLIPGDYGYTF. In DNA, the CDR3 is TGCGCCAGCAGCTTGATTCCGGGGGACTATGGCTACACCTTC.

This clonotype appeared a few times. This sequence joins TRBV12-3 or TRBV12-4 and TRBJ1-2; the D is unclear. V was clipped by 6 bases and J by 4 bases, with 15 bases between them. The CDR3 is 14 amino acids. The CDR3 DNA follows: TGTGCCAGCAGCTACCGGTTTCTGACCTATGGCTACACCTTC. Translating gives CASSYRFLTYGYTF.

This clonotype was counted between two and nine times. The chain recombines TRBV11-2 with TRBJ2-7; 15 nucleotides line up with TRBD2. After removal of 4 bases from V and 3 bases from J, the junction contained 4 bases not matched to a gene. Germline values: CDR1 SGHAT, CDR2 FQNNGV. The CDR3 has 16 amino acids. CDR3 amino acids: CASSSGLAGGFYEQYF. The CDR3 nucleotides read TGTGCCAGCAGCTCAGGACTAGCGGGGGGGTTCTACGAGCAGTACTTC.

The CDR3 DNA is TGTGCCACCAGGGACAGACGGGAGGAAAAACTGTTTTTT. Its translation is CATRDRREEKLFF. The chain uses TRBV10-3 and TRBJ1-4; TRBD1 matches 7 bases. V shed 10 bases, J shed 8 bases, and the junction held 10 bases outside the gene matches. Germline CDR1 and CDR2: ENHRY and SYGVKD. This CDR3 is built from 13 residues.

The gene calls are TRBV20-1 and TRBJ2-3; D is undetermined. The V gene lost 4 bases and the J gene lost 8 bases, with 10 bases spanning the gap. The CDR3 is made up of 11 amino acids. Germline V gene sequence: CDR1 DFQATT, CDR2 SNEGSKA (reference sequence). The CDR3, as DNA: TGCAGTGCTAATGATGTGGGTACGCAGTATTTT. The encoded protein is CSANDVGTQYF.

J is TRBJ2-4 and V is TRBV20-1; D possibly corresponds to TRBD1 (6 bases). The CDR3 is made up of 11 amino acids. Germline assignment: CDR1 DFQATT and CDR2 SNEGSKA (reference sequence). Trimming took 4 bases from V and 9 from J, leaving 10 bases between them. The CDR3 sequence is CSANPRGIQYF. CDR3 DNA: TGCAGTGCTAACCCCAGGGGCATTCAGTACTTC.

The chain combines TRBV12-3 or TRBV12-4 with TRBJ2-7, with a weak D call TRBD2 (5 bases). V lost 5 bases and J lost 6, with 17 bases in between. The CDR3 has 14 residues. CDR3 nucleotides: TGTGCCAGCAGTCAAGAACTAGGTCGTGGCGAGCAGTACTTC. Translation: CASSQELGRGEQYF.

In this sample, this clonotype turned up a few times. CDR3 sequence: CASRYQETQYF. The CDR3 nucleotides are TGTGCCAGCAGGTACCAAGAGACCCAGTACTTC. J is TRBJ2-5 and V is TRBV28; D is unresolved. The germline CDR1 and CDR2 sequences are MDHEN and SYDVKM. The CDR3 contains 11 residues. Trimming cost V 6 bases and J 0 bases, with 2 bases left between them.

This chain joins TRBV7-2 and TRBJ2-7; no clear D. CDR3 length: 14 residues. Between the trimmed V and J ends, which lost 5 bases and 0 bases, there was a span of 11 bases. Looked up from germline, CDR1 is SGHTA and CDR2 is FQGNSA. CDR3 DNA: TGTGCCAGCAGCCCAGACCCGAGCTCCTACGAGCAGTACTTC. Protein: CASSPDPSSYEQYF. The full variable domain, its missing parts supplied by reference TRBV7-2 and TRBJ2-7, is GAGVSQSPSNKVTEKGKDVELRCDPISGHTALYWYRQSLGQGLEFLIYFQGNSAPDKSGLPSDRFSAERTGGSVSTLTIQRTQQEDSAVYLCASSPDPSSYEQYFGPGTRLTVT.

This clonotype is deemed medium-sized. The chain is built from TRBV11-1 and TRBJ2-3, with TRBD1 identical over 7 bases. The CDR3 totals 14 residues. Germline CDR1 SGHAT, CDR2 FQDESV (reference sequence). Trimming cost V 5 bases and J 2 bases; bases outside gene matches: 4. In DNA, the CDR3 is TGTGCCAGCAGCCGGGACAGCCCCACAGATACGCAGTATTTT. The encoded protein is CASSRDSPTDTQYF.

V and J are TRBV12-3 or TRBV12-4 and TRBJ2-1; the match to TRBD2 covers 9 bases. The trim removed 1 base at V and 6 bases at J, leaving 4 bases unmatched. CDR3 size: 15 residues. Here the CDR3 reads CASSLGWRGGNEQFF. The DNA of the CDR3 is TGTGCCAGCAGTTTAGGATGGCGGGGGGGCAATGAGCAGTTCTTC.

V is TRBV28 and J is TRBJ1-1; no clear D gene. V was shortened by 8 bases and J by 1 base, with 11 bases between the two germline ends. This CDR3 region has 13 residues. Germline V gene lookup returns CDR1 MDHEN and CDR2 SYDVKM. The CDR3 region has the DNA TGTGCCAGCTTTAAGGAGCCGAACACTGAAGCTTTCTTT. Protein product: CASFKEPNTEAFF.

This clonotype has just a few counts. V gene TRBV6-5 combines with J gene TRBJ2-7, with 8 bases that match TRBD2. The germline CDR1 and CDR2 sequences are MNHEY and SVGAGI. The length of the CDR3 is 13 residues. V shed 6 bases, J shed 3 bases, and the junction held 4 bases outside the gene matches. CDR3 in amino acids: CASRAGADYEQYF. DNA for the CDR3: TGTGCCAGCAGAGCGGGGGCCGACTACGAGCAGTACTTC.

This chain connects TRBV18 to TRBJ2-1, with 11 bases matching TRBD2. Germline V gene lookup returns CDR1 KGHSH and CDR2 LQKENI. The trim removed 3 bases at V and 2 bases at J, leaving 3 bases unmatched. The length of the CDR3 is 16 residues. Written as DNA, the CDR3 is TGTGCCAGCTCACCCGAACTAGCGGGAGCCTACAATGAGCAGTTCTTC. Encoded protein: CASSPELAGAYNEQFF.

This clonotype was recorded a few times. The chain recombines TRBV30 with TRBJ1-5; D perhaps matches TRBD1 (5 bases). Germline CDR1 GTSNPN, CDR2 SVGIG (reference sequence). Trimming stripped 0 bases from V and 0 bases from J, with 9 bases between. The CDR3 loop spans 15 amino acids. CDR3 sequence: CAWSVGGNSNQPQHF. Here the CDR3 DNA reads TGTGCCTGGAGTGTGGGGGGGAATAGCAATCAGCCCCAGCATTTT.

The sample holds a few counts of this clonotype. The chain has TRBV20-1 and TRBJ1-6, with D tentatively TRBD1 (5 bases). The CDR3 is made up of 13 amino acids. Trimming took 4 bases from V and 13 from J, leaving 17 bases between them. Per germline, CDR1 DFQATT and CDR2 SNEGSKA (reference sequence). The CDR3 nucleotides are TGCAGTGCTATCCGGGACCCCGGGGATCCCCTCCACTTT. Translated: CSAIRDPGDPLHF.

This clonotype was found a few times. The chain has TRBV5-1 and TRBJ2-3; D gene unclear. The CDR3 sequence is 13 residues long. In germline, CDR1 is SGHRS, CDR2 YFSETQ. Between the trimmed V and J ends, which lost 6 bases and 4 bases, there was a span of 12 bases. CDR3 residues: CASKQDVADTQYF. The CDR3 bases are TGCGCCAGCAAACAAGACGTGGCAGATACGCAGTATTTT.

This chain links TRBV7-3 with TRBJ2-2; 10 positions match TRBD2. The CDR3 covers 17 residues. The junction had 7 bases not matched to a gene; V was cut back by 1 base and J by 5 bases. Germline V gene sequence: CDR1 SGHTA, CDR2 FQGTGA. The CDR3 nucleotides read TGTGCCAGCAGCTTAAATCCTAGCGGGAGCCGAACCGGGGAGCTGTTTTTT. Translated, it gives CASSLNPSGSRTGELFF.

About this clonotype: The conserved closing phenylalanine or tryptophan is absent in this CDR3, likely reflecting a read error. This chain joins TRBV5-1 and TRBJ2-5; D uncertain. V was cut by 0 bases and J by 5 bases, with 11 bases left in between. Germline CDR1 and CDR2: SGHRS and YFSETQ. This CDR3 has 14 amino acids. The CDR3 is CASSLGGIMETQYL. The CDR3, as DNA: TGCGCCAGCAGCTTGGGAGGCATAATGGAGACCCAGTACCTC.

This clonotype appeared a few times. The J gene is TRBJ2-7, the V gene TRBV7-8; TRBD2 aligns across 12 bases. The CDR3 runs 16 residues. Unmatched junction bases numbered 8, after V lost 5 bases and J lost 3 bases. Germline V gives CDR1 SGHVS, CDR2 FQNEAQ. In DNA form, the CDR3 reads TGTGCCAGCAGCCTTCGTACGGGACTAGCGGGCTACGAGCAGTACTTC. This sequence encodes CASSLRTGLAGYEQYF.

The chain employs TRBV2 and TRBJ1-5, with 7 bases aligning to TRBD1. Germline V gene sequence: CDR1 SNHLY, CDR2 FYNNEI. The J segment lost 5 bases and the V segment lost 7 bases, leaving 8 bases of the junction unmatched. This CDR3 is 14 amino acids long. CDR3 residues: CASTTGESHQPQHF. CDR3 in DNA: TGTGCCAGCACTACAGGGGAGTCTCATCAGCCCCAGCATTTT.

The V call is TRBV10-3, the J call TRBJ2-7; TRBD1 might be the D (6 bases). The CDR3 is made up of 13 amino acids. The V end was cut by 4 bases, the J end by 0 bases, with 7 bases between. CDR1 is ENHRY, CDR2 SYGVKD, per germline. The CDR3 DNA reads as TGTGCCATCAGTGGGACAGCCTCCTACGAGCAGTACTTC. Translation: CAISGTASYEQYF.

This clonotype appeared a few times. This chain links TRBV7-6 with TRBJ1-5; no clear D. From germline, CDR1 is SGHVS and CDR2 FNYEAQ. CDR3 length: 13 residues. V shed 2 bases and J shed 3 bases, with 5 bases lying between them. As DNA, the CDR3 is TGTGCCAGCAGCTTAAGTATCAATCAGCCCCAGCATTTT. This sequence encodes CASSLSINQPQHF.

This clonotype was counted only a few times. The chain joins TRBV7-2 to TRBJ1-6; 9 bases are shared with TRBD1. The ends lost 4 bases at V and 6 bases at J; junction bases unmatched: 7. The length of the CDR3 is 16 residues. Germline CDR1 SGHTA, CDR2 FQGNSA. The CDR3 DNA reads TGTGCCAGCAGCTACCGGGACAGGGTGGGTAATTCACCCCTCCACTTT. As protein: CASSYRDRVGNSPLHF.

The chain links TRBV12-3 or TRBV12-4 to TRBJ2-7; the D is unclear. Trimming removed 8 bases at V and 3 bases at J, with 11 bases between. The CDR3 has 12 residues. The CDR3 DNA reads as TGTGCCAGCTCTTTTGGCGGCTACGAGCAGTACTTC. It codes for CASSFGGYEQYF.